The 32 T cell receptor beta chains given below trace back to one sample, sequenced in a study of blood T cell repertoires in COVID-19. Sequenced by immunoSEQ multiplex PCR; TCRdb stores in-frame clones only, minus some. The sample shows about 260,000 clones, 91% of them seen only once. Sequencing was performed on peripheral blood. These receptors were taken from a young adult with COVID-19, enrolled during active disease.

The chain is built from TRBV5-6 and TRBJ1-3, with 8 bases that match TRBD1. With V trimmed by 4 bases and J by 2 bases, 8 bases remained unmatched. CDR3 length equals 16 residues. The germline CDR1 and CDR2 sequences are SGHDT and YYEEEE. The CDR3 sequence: CASSAHGRGPGNTIYF. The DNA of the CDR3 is TGTGCCAGCAGCGCCCACGGCAGGGGGCCTGGAAACACCATATATTTT.

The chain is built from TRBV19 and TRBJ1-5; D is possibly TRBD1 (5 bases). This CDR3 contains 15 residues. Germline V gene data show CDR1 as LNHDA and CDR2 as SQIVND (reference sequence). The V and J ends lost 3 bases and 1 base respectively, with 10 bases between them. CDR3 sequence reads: CASSISGYSNQPQHF. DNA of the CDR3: TGTGCCAGTAGTATCTCAGGGTACAGCAATCAGCCCCAGCATTTT.

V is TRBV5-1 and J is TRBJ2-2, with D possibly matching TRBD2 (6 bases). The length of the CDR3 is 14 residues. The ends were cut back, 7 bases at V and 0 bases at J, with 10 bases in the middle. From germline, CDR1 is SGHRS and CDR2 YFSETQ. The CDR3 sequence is CASHGTANTGELFF. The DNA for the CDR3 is TGCGCCAGCCATGGGACTGCGAACACCGGGGAGCTGTTTTTT. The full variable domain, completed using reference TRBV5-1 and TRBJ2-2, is KAGVTQTPRYLIKTRGQQVTLSCSPISGHRSVSWYQQTPGQGLQFLFEYFSETQRNKGNFPGRFSGRQFSNSRSEMNVSTLELGDSALYLCASHGTANTGELFFGEGSRLTVL.

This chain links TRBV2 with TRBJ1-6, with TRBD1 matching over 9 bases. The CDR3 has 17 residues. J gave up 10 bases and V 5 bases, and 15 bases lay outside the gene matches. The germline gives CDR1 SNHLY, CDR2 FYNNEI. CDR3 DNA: TGTGCCAGCAGTCGCCCCGCGGACAGGGGAGTGGAGTCACCCCTCCACTTT. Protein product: CASSRPADRGVESPLHF.

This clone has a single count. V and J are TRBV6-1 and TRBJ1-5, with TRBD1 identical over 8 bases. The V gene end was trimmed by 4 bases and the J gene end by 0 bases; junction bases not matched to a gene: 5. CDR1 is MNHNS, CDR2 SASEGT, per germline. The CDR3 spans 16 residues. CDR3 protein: CASSVLGQGSNQPQHF. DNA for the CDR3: TGTGCCAGCAGTGTGCTAGGACAGGGTAGCAATCAGCCCCAGCATTTT.

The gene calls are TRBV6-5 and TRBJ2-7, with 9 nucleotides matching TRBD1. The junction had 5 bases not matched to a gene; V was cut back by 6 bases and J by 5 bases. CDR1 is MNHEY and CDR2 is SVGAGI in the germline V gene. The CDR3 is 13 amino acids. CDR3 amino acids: CASRLTGGHEQYF. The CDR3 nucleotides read TGTGCCAGCAGGCTCACAGGGGGCCACGAGCAGTACTTC.

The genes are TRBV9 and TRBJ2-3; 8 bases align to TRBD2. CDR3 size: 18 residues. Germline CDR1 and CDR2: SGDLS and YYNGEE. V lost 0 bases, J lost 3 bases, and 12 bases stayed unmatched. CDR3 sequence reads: CASSVATTAGVRTDTQYF. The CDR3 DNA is TGTGCCAGCAGCGTAGCTACGACAGCGGGAGTTCGGACAGATACGCAGTATTTT. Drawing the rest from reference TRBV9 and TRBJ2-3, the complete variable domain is DSGVTQTPKHLITATGQRVTLRCSPRSGDLSVYWYQQSLDQGLQFLIQYYNGEERAKGNILERFSAQQFPDLHSELNLSSLELGDSALYFCASSVATTAGVRTDTQYFGPGTRLTVL.

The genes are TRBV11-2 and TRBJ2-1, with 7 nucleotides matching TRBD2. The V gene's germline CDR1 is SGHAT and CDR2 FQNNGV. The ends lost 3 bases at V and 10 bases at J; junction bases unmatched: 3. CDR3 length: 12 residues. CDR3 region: CASSLMGGEQFF. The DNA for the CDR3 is TGTGCCAGCAGCTTGATGGGAGGGGAGCAGTTCTTC.

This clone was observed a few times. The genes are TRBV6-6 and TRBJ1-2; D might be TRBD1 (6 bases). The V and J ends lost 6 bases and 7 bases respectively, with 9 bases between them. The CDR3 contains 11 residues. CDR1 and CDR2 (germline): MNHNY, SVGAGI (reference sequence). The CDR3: CASSTGSGYTF. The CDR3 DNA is TGTGCCAGCAGCACAGGGTCTGGCTACACCTTC.

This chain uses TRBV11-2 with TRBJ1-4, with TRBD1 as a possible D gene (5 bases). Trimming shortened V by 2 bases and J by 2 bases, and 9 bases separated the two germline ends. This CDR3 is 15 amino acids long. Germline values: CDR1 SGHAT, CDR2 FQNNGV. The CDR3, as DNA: TGTGCCAGCAGCTTAAGAGCAGGGACTAATGAAAAACTGTTTTTT. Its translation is CASSLRAGTNEKLFF.

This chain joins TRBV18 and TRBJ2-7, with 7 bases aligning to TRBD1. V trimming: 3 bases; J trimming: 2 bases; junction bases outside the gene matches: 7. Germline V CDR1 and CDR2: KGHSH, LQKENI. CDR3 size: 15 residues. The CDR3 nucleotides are TGTGCCAGCTCACCCTACCAAGGACAGGCCTACGAGCAGTACTTC. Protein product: CASSPYQGQAYEQYF.

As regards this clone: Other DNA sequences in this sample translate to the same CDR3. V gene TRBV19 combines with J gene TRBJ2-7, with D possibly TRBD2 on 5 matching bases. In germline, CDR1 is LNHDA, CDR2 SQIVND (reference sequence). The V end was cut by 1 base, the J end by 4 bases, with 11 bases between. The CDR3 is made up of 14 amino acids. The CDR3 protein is CASSIGGSSYEQYF. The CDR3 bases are TGTGCCAGTAGTATAGGTGGGAGTTCTTACGAGCAGTACTTC.

The CDR3 region has the DNA TGTGCCACCAGCAGAGTTCCGAGGGGCACAGATACGCAGTATTTT. It encodes CATSRVPRGTDTQYF. V is TRBV15 and J is TRBJ2-3; tentatively, D is TRBD2 (5 bases). Germline-derived CDR1 and CDR2 are LNHNV and YYDKDF (reference sequence). Trimming removed 1 base from V and 1 base from J, with 9 bases in between. CDR3 length: 15 amino acids.

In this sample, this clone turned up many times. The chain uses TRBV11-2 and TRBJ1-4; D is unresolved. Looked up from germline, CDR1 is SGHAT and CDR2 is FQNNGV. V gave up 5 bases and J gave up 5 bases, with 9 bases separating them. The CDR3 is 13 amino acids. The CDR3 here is CASSREGNEKLFF. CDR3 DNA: TGTGCCAGCAGCCGGGAAGGGAATGAAAAACTGTTTTTT.

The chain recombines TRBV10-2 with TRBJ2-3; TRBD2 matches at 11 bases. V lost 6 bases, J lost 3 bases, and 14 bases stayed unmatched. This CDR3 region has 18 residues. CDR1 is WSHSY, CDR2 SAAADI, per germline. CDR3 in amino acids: CASSARGSGRAGTDTQYF. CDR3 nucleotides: TGCGCCAGCAGCGCGCGGGGTAGCGGGAGGGCAGGGACAGATACGCAGTATTTT.

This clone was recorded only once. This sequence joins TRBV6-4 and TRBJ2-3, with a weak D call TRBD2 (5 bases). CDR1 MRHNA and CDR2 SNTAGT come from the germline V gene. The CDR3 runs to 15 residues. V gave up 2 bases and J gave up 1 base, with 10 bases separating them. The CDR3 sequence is CASSDEGRGTDTQYF. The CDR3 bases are TGTGCCAGCAGTGACGAAGGGCGGGGCACAGATACGCAGTATTTT.

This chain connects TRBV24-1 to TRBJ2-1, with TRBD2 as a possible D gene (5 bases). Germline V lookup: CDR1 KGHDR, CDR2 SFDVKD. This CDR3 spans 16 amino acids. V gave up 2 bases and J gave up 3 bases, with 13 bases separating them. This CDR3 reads CATSDYLRAGYNEQFF. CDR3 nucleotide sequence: TGTGCCACCAGTGATTATCTGAGGGCCGGCTACAATGAGCAGTTCTTC.

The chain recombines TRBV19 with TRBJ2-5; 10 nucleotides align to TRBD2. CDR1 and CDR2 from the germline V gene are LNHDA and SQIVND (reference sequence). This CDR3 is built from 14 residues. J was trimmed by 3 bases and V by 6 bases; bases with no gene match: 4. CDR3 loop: CASRSLAGEETQYF. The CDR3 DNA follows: TGTGCCAGTAGAAGCCTAGCGGGAGAAGAGACCCAGTACTTC.

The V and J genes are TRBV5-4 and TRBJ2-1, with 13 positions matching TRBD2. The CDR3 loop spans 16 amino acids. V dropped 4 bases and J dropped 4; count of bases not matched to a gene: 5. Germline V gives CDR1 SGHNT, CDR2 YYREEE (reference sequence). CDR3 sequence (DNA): TGTGCCAGCAGCCTGGGGGGACTAGCGGGGTACAATGAGCAGTTCTTC. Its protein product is CASSLGGLAGYNEQFF.

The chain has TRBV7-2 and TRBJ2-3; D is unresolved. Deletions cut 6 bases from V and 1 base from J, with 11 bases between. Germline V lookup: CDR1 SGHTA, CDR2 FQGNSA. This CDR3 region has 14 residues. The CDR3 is CASRSFFGTDTQYF. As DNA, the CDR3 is TGTGCCAGCAGGTCGTTTTTTGGCACAGATACGCAGTATTTT.

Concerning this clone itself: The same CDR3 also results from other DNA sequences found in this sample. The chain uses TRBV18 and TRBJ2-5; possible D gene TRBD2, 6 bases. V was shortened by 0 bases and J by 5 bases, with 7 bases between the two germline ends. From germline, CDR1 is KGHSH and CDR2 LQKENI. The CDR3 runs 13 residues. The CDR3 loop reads CASSPPGRETQYF. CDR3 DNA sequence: TGTGCCAGCTCACCACCGGGGAGGGAGACCCAGTACTTC. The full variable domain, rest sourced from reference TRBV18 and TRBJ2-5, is NAGVMQNPRHLVRRRGQEARLRCSPMKGHSHVYWYRQLPEEGLKFMVYLQKENIIDESGMPKERFSAEFPKEGPSILRIQQVVRGDSAAYFCASSPPGRETQYFGPGTRLLVL.

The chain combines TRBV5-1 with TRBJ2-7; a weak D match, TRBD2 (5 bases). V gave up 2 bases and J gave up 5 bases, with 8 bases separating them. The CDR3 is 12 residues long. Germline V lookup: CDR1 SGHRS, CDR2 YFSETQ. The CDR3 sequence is CASSLEGHEQYF. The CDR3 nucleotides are TGCGCCAGCAGCTTAGAGGGCCACGAGCAGTACTTC. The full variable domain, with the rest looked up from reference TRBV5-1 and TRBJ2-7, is KAGVTQTPRYLIKTRGQQVTLSCSPISGHRSVSWYQQTPGQGLQFLFEYFSETQRNKGNFPGRFSGRQFSNSRSEMNVSTLELGDSALYLCASSLEGHEQYFGPGTRLTVT.

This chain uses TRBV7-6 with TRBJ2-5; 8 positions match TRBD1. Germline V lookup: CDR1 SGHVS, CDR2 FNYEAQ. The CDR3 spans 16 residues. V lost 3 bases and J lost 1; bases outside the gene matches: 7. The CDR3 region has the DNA TGTGCCAGCAGCTTCCCTGACAGGGGTACCCAAGAGACCCAGTACTTC. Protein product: CASSFPDRGTQETQYF.

The CDR3 loop reads CASSAGGSANEKLFF. The DNA of the CDR3 is TGTGCCAGCAGCGCAGGGGGTTCGGCTAATGAAAAACTGTTTTTT. This chain joins TRBV9 and TRBJ1-4, with TRBD1 identical over 7 bases. The CDR3 covers 15 residues. Germline CDR1 SGDLS, CDR2 YYNGEE. V dropped 3 bases and J dropped 3; count of bases not matched to a gene: 5.

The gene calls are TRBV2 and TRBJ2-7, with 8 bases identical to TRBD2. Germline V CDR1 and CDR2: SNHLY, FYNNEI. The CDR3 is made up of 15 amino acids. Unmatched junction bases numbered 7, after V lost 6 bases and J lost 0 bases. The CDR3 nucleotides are TGTGCCAGCAGGGTTAGCGGGGTAAGCTCCTACGAGCAGTACTTC. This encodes CASRVSGVSSYEQYF.

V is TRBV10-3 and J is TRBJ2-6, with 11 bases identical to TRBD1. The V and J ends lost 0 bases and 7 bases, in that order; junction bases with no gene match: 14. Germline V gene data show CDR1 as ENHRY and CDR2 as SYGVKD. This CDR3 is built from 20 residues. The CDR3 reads CAISESWTGGEGLRANVLTF. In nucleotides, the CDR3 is TGTGCCATCAGTGAGTCCTGGACAGGGGGCGAAGGTCTTCGAGCCAACGTCCTGACTTTC.

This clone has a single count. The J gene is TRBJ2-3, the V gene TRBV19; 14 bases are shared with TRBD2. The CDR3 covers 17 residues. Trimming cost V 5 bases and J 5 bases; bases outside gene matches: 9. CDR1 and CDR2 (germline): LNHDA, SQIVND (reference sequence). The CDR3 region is CASSQRTSGRMGDTQYF. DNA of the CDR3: TGTGCCAGTAGTCAACGGACTAGCGGGAGGATGGGAGATACGCAGTATTTT.

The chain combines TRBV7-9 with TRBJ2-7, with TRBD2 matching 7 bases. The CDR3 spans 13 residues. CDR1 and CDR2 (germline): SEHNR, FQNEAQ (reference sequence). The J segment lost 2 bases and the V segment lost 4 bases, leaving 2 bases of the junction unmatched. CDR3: CASSSAGAYEQYF. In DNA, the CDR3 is TGTGCCAGCAGCTCCGCGGGGGCCTACGAGCAGTACTTC.

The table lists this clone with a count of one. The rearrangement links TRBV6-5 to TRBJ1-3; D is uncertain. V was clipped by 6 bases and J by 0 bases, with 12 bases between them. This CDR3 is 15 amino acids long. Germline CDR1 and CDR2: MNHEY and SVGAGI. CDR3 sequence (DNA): TGTGCCAGCAGGGTGGCGGGGTACTCTGGAAACACCATATATTTT. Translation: CASRVAGYSGNTIYF.

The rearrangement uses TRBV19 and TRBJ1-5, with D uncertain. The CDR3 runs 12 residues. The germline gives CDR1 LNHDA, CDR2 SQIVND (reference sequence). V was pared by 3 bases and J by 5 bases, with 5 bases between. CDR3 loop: CASSIVYQPQHF. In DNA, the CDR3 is TGTGCCAGTAGTATTGTCTATCAGCCCCAGCATTTT.

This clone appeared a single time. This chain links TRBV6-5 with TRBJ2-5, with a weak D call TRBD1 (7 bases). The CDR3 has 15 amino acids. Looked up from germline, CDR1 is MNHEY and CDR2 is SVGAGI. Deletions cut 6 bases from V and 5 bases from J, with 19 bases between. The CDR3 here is CASSRMEGQWETQYF. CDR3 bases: TGTGCCAGCAGCCGAATGGAGGGACAGTGGGAGACCCAGTACTTC.

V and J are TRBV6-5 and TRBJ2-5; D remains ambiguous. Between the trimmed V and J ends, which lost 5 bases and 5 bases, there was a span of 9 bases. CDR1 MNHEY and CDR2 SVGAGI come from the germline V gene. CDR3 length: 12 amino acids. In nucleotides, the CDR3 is TGTGCCAGCAGTCCCTCGCGGGAGACCCAGTACTTC. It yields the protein CASSPSRETQYF.